Below, 11 T cell receptor beta chains from the same sample are listed, as sequenced in a study of cytomegalovirus exposure and HLA in healthy donors. In the PCR, 60 Vbeta and 13 Jbeta primers were used. The protocol was immunoSEQ multiplex PCR, while the TCRdb copy is restricted to in-frame clones and leaves out a portion. Of roughly 140,000 clones listed, around 70% are singletons. Sequencing used PBMCs. The receptors were sampled from a man between 35 and 55 years old in good health and CMV-seronegative.

This clone was seen just once. The rearrangement uses TRBV5-1 and TRBJ2-7; a possible D gene is TRBD2 (5 bases). Trimming took 0 bases from V and 3 from J, leaving 10 bases between them. The CDR3 has 14 residues. Germline CDR1 and CDR2: SGHRS and YFSETQ. For the CDR3, the DNA is TGCGCCAGCAGCTTGGATATAGGGAGCTACGAGCAGTACTTC. Its translation is CASSLDIGSYEQYF.

This sequence joins TRBV9 and TRBJ2-7; 10 nucleotides match TRBD1. V lost 6 bases to trimming and J lost 10 bases; unmatched junction nucleotides: 13. This CDR3 comprises 14 residues. Germline V lookup: CDR1 SGDLS, CDR2 YYNGEE. The CDR3 DNA follows: TGTGCCAGCACTAAGGGACAGGGGTCGGCGGATCAGTACTTC. This codes for CASTKGQGSADQYF.

Here the CDR3 DNA reads TGTGCCAGCAGCGCACGAGGGAATGAGCAGTTCTTC. This sequence encodes CASSARGNEQFF. The chain employs TRBV9 and TRBJ2-1; the D gene is possibly TRBD2 (5 bases). V was cut by 3 bases and J by 7 bases, with 8 bases left in between. CDR1 and CDR2 (germline): SGDLS, YYNGEE. This CDR3 is built from 12 residues.

The gene calls are TRBV2 and TRBJ1-6; D call uncertain. V was pared by 8 bases and J by 9 bases, with 11 bases between. Germline values: CDR1 SNHLY, CDR2 FYNNEI. The CDR3 has 12 residues. The CDR3 nucleotides are TGTGCCAGCGAGACCGAGGGTTCACCCCTCCACTTT. This sequence encodes CASETEGSPLHF.

This chain uses TRBV7-3 with TRBJ2-3; no clear D. CDR3 length: 12 amino acids. Germline V gene data show CDR1 as SGHTA and CDR2 as FQGTGA. Trimming took off 4 bases at V and 6 bases at J, with 8 bases between the two ends. The CDR3 coding sequence is TGTGCCAGCAGCTCTATCTTGGATACGCAGTATTTT. It specifies CASSSILDTQYF.

This CDR3 reads CAISAPDRGETQYF. Here the CDR3 DNA reads TGTGCCATCAGTGCTCCCGACAGGGGAGAGACCCAGTACTTC. The rearrangement links TRBV10-3 to TRBJ2-5; 8 positions match TRBD1. Unmatched junction bases numbered 5, after V lost 4 bases and J lost 4 bases. The CDR3 is 14 amino acids. The germline V gene has CDR1 ENHRY and CDR2 SYGVKD.

This clone occurred a few times. The V and J genes are TRBV10-3 and TRBJ2-1; 9 nucleotides match TRBD1. CDR3 size: 14 residues. The germline gives CDR1 ENHRY, CDR2 SYGVKD. With 4 bases clipped from V and 5 bases from J, the junction kept 3 bases outside the gene matches. Here the CDR3 reads CAISGDRDNNEQFF. In DNA, the CDR3 is TGTGCCATCAGTGGGGACAGGGACAACAATGAGCAGTTCTTC.

This chain uses TRBV11-1 with TRBJ2-5, with 7 bases lining up with TRBD1. V was pared by 5 bases and J by 1 base, with 1 base of the junction left unmatched. Germline V CDR1 and CDR2: SGHAT, FQDESV (reference sequence). This CDR3 is 13 amino acids long. CDR3 in amino acids: CASSRDSQETQYF. CDR3 coding DNA: TGTGCCAGCAGCAGGGACAGCCAAGAGACCCAGTACTTC.

The chain combines TRBV2 with TRBJ2-7; 11 nucleotides agree with TRBD2. In germline, CDR1 is SNHLY, CDR2 FYNNEI. Trimming removed 3 bases from V and 3 bases from J; junction bases left unmatched: 1. CDR3 length: 14 amino acids. Here the CDR3 DNA reads TGTGCCAGCAGTGAGGGGACTAGCGGCTACGAGCAGTACTTC. Translation gives CASSEGTSGYEQYF.

This clone was seen just once. J is TRBJ2-3 and V is TRBV29-1; D gene uncertain. Germline CDR1 SQVTM, CDR2 ANQGSEA. The CDR3 covers 13 residues. The V and J ends lost 5 bases and 6 bases respectively, with 15 bases between them. This CDR3 reads CSVRSERLDTQYF. The CDR3 coding sequence is TGCAGCGTTCGATCGGAGCGCCTGGATACGCAGTATTTT.

The rearrangement links TRBV30 to TRBJ2-5; TRBD1 might be the D (5 bases). Trimming cost V 1 base and J 5 bases, with 14 bases left between them. The V gene's germline CDR1 is GTSNPN and CDR2 SVGIG (reference sequence). The length of the CDR3 is 14 residues. This CDR3 is CAWSDGHWAETQYF. The CDR3 nucleotides are TGTGCCTGGAGTGACGGACACTGGGCGGAGACCCAGTACTTC.